This T cell receptor beta chain was retrieved from a study of blood T cell repertoires in COVID-19. Clones were read by immunoSEQ multiplex PCR, and TCRdb kept only the in-frame ones, dropping some. Here the sample spans tens of thousands of clones, approximately 85% being singletons. CDR3 size: 15 residues. V was clipped by 2 bases and J by 10 bases, with 17 bases between them. CDR1 is SGHDN and CDR2 is FVKESK in the germline V gene. The sequencing sample was made of peripheral blood. The chain uses TRBV14 and TRBJ1-4; D not certain. The clonotype comes from a woman of 80 years or more with COVID-19, enrolled during active disease. The CDR3 reads CASSQRGSTNRKLFF. CDR3 in DNA: TGTGCCAGCAGCCAACGAGGCAGTACCAATAGAAAACTGTTTTTT.